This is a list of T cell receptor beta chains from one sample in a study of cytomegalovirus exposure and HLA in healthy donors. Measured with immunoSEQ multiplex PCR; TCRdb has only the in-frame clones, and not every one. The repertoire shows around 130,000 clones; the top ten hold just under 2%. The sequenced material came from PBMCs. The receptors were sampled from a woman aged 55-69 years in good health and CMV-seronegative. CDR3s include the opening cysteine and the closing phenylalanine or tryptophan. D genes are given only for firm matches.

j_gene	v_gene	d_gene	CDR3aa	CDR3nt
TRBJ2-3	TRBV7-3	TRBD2	CASSRPGTSGGKGTDTQYF	TGTGCCAGCAGCCGACCCGGGACTAGCGGGGGGAAGGGCACAGATACGCAGTATTTT
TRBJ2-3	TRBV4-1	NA	CASSQDRGAQGPDTQYF	TGCGCCAGCAGCCAAGATAGGGGCGCACAGGGTCCAGATACGCAGTATTTT
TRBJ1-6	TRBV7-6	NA	CASSLEEGFANSPLHF	TGTGCCAGCAGCTTAGAGGAGGGGTTTGCGAATTCACCCCTCCACTTT
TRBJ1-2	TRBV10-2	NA	CASSEPARGIYGYTF	TGCGCCAGCAGTGAGCCTGCCCGGGGGATCTATGGCTACACCTTC
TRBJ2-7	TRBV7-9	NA	CASSPVRGYEQYF	TGTGCCAGCAGCCCGGTCCGAGGCTACGAGCAGTACTTC
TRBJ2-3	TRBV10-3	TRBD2	CAISEPPPGTSGGSGSTDTQYF	TGTGCCATCAGTGAGCCGCCCCCCGGGACTAGCGGGGGAAGCGGTAGCACAGATACGCAGTATTTT
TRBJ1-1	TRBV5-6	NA	CASSSTDGEAFF	TGTGCCAGCAGCTCGACAGATGGTGAAGCCTTCTTT
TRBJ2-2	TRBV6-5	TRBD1	CASSRQGMNTGELFF	TGTGCCAGCAGCAGACAGGGGATGAACACCGGGGAGCTGTTTTTT
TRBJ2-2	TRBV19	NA	CASSIDNLGELFF	TGTGCCAGTAGTATAGATAATCTAGGGGAGCTGTTTTTT
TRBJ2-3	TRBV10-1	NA	CASSQQGGGFTDTQYF	TGCGCCAGCAGCCAGCAGGGAGGGGGTTTCACAGATACGCAGTATTTT
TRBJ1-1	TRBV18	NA	CASSPGSTGSRITEAFF	TGTGCCAGCTCACCTGGTAGTACAGGGTCGAGAATCACTGAAGCTTTCTTT
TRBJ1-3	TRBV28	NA	CASSTTDSGNTIYF	TGTGCCAGCAGTACCACAGATTCTGGAAACACCATATATTTT
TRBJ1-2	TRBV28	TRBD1	CASSLIGVQGAGGYTF	TGTGCCAGCAGTTTAATAGGGGTACAGGGGGCTGGTGGCTACACCTTC
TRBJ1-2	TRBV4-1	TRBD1	CASSQDHGTGYGYTF	TGCGCCAGCAGCCAAGATCACGGGACAGGGTACGGCTACACCTTC
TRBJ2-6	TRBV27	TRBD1	CASSLTGAGANVLTF	TGTGCCAGCAGTTTGACAGGGGCCGGGGCCAACGTCCTGACTTTC
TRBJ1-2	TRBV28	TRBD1	CASSSPGGFNYGYTF	TGTGCCAGCAGTTCCCCAGGGGGCTTTAACTATGGCTACACCTTC
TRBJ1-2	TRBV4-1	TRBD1	CASSQPTGKRHGYTF	TGCGCCAGCAGCCAACCGACAGGGAAGCGTCATGGCTACACCTTC
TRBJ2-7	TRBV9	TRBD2	CASSEGGPSGEQYF	TGTGCCAGCAGCGAGGGAGGGCCCTCGGGAGAGCAGTACTTC
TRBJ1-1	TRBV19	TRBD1	CASSGQGAEAFF	TGTGCCAGTAGTGGACAGGGCGCTGAAGCTTTCTTT
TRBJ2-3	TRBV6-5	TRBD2	CASMRTSEKDTQYF	TGTGCCAGCATGAGGACTAGCGAGAAAGATACGCAGTATTTT
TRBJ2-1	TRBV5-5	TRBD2	CASRNELREGAYNEQFF	TGTGCCAGCAGGAATGAACTGCGGGAGGGGGCCTACAATGAGCAGTTCTTC
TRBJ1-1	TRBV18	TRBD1	CASSRDSMNTEAFF	TGTGCCAGCTCACGGGACAGCATGAACACTGAAGCTTTCTTT
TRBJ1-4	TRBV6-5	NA	CASSSQAATNEKLFF	TGTGCCAGCAGTTCCCAGGCCGCAACTAATGAAAAACTGTTTTTT
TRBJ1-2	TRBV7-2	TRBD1	CASSSGTGNYGYTF	TGTGCCAGCAGCTCCGGGACAGGGAACTATGGCTACACCTTC
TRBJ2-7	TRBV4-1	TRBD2	CASSQGLAGISYEQYF	TGCGCCAGCAGCCAAGGGCTAGCGGGGATATCCTACGAGCAGTACTTC
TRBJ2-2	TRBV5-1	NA	CASSPREDRSGELFF	TGCGCCAGCAGCCCCAGGGAAGACAGGTCCGGGGAGCTGTTTTTT
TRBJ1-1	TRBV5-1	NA	CASSFGGEAFF	TGCGCCAGCAGCTTTGGCGGGGAAGCTTTCTTT